The 25 T cell receptor beta chains presented below share a single source sample, sequenced in a study of CD8+CD57+ T cells in acquired aplastic anemia. Genomic DNA provided the template from which TCR beta VDJ and CDR3 profiles were obtained. TCRdb re-called the reads through MiXCR, storing one row per CDR3 protein. The sample includes 180,000 or so distinct CDR3 sequences, just over 45% seen only once; the top ten take around 2.9%. Sequencing was done on a sample of sorted CD4+, CD8+, or CD8+CD57+ T cells (not recorded which) from PBMCs. The receptors were gathered from a human donor in good health.

There are many counts of this clonotype. V and J are TRBV25-1 and TRBJ1-2; D remains ambiguous. This CDR3 is 14 amino acids long. V shed 1 base and J shed 3 bases, with 9 bases lying between them. CDR1 is MGHDK, CDR2 SYGVNS, per germline. CDR3 region: CASSESEDYYGYTF. The CDR3 DNA sequence: TGTGCCAGCAGTGAATCCGAAGATTACTATGGCTACACCTTC.

This clonotype was picked up many times. The chain has TRBV12-3 or TRBV12-4 and TRBJ2-7, with TRBD2 matching 8 bases. The J segment lost 0 bases and the V segment lost 6 bases, leaving 16 bases of the junction unmatched. CDR3 size: 18 residues. Written as DNA, the CDR3 is TGTGCCAGCAGCGCGCCCCGACTAGCGCGTCAAAGCTCCTACGAGCAGTACTTC. This sequence encodes CASSAPRLARQSSYEQYF.

This clonotype was seen repeatedly, ten times or more. This sequence joins TRBV30 and TRBJ1-6; D is possibly TRBD1 (5 bases). Germline CDR1 GTSNPN, CDR2 SVGIG (reference sequence). Trimming removed 1 base from V and 11 bases from J, with 12 bases in between. This CDR3 region has 13 residues. CDR3 sequence: CAWSGQGGTPLHF. The CDR3 DNA is TGTGCCTGGAGTGGTCAGGGTGGAACACCCCTCCACTTT.

This chain connects TRBV20-1 to TRBJ1-2; D gene unclear. This CDR3 region has 13 residues. Germline-derived CDR1 and CDR2 are DFQATT and SNEGSKA (reference sequence). V dropped 1 base and J dropped 7 bases, with 13 bases sitting between them. The CDR3 here is CSARGIQSGGYTF. The DNA for the CDR3 is TGCAGTGCTAGAGGGATCCAATCTGGTGGCTACACCTTC.

V and J are TRBV2 and TRBJ1-6; D possibly corresponds to TRBD1 (6 bases). Germline V gives CDR1 SNHLY, CDR2 FYNNEI. The CDR3 extends over 14 amino acids. Trimming removed 6 bases at V and 13 bases at J, with 19 bases between. The CDR3 sequence: CASRRQDVMSPLHF. As DNA, the CDR3 is TGTGCCAGCAGGCGACAGGATGTGATGTCGCCCCTCCACTTT.

A remark on this clonotype: The CDR3 end shows no conserved phenylalanine or tryptophan, and so a read error is likely. This chain connects TRBV24-1 to TRBJ1-2; D not resolved. This CDR3 contains 13 residues. V was pared by 6 bases and J by 5 bases, with 12 bases between. Germline values: CDR1 KGHDR, CDR2 SFDVKD. The CDR3 loop is CATSPGSPYGYTS. CDR3 DNA: TGTGCCACCAGTCCGGGGTCCCCATATGGCTACACCTCC.

This clonotype showed up just a few times. The rearrangement links TRBV7-2 to TRBJ2-1, with TRBD1 identical over 8 bases. Trimming removed 8 bases from V and 5 bases from J; junction bases left unmatched: 5. From germline, CDR1 is SGHTA and CDR2 FQGNSA. The CDR3 runs 13 residues. CDR3 sequence reads: CASGRGRDNEQFF. For the CDR3, the DNA is TGTGCCAGCGGCAGGGGGCGCGACAATGAGCAGTTCTTC.

The chain uses TRBV7-9 and TRBJ2-5, with TRBD1 matching over 7 bases. The CDR3 runs to 13 residues. From germline, CDR1 is SEHNR and CDR2 FQNEAQ (reference sequence). With V trimmed by 5 bases and J by 5 bases, 5 bases remained unmatched. The CDR3 spells CASSPGQDETQYF. The CDR3 DNA reads as TGTGCCAGCAGCCCAGGACAGGATGAGACCCAGTACTTC.

This sequence joins TRBV19 and TRBJ1-6; D is undetermined. Germline CDR1 reads LNHDA; CDR2 reads SQIVND (reference sequence). V lost 3 bases, J lost 9 bases, and 12 bases lay in between. This CDR3 spans 14 amino acids. The CDR3, as DNA: TGTGCCAGTAGTATGTCGTCGCCAACTTCACCCCTCCACTTT. Encoded protein: CASSMSSPTSPLHF. The full variable domain, its missing parts supplied by reference TRBV19 and TRBJ1-6, is DGGITQSPKYLFRKEGQNVTLSCEQNLNHDAMYWYRQDPGQGLRLIYYSQIVNDFQKGDIAEGYSVSREKKESFPLTVTSAQKNPTAFYLCASSMSSPTSPLHFGNGTRLTVT.

This chain links TRBV5-1 with TRBJ2-7; D is perhaps TRBD2 (6 bases). Germline values: CDR1 SGHRS, CDR2 YFSETQ. V dropped 4 bases and J dropped 4 bases, with 12 bases sitting between them. The CDR3 is made up of 13 amino acids. In DNA form, the CDR3 reads TGCGCCAGCAGCCCAGAAGCGGGTTACGAGCAGTACTTC. It specifies CASSPEAGYEQYF.

Worth noting for this clonotype: The CDR3 does not end in the conserved phenylalanine or tryptophan, so this is likely a read error. It is unclear where the CDR3 begins or ends on the DNA, so no DNA is shown, and the CDR3 is as TCRdb lists it. The gene calls are TRBV9 and TRBJ2-1; the table names TRBD2, a call not compared with the DNA. 15 amino acids form the CDR3, both terminal residues included. Germline lookup yields CDR1 SGDLS and CDR2 YYNGEE. The CDR3: CASSVDLGSYGEQLL.

This clonotype was picked up a small number of times. The V gene is TRBV5-1, the J gene TRBJ1-3, with 10 bases matching TRBD1. Looked up from germline, CDR1 is SGHRS and CDR2 is YFSETQ. The CDR3 has 17 residues. V lost 0 bases, J lost 4 bases, and 7 bases stayed unmatched. The CDR3 DNA reads as TGCGCCAGCAGCTTGGATGGACAGGGGGTTGCGGGAAACACCATATATTTT. Its translation: CASSLDGQGVAGNTIYF.

Concerning this clonotype itself: Mismatch with germline at one junction end may stem from a read error. V gene TRBV15 combines with J gene TRBJ2-5; TRBD2 aligns across 7 bases. The CDR3 has 16 amino acids. Germline lookup yields CDR1 LNHNV and CDR2 YYDKDF (reference sequence). Here the CDR3 DNA reads TGTGCCAGCAGCGGCTCCGGGACTATTCTTGCAGAGACCCAGTACTTC. Protein: CASSGSGTILAETQYF. Filled out from reference TRBV15 and TRBJ2-5, the complete variable domain reads DAMVIQNPRYQVTQFGKPVTLSCSQTLNHNVMYWYQQKSSQAPKLLFHYYDKDFNNEADTPDNFQSRRPNTSFCFLDIRSPGLGDTAMYLCASSGSGTILAETQYFGPGTRLLVL.

This clonotype was observed many times. The CDR3 loop reads CSGTSGPVSGYTF. The CDR3 DNA is TGCAGTGGCACCTCGGGGCCGGTGAGTGGCTACACCTTC. V usage is TRBV20-1 and J usage is TRBJ1-2; D might be TRBD1 (5 bases). The CDR3 sequence is 13 residues long. V dropped 7 bases and J dropped 7 bases, with 19 bases sitting between them. CDR1 is DFQATT and CDR2 is SNEGSKA in the germline V gene (reference sequence).

This clonotype showed up just a few times. The chain couples TRBV10-3 to TRBJ2-2, with 8 positions matching TRBD1. The V gene end was trimmed by 2 bases and the J gene end by 1 base; junction bases not matched to a gene: 3. The CDR3 is 16 amino acids. Germline CDR1 ENHRY, CDR2 SYGVKD. The CDR3 protein is CAISEGRGLNTGELFF. CDR3 DNA: TGTGCCATCAGTGAGGGCAGGGGGCTGAACACCGGGGAGCTGTTTTTT.

CDR3 sequence (DNA): TGTGCCTGGAGTGTTCGGGTGTTCTCCTACGAGCAGTACTTC. Translation gives CAWSVRVFSYEQYF. The chain has TRBV30 and TRBJ2-7, with D unresolved. The CDR3 runs 14 residues. Per germline, CDR1 GTSNPN and CDR2 SVGIG (reference sequence). V dropped 0 bases and J dropped 0 bases, with 9 bases sitting between them.

This clonotype was picked up many times. The chain links TRBV19 to TRBJ1-1; D is undetermined. Germline loops: CDR1 LNHDA, CDR2 SQIVND (reference sequence). CDR3 size: 13 residues. The V end was cut by 4 bases, the J end by 1 base, with 7 bases between. Here the CDR3 reads CASSSSPNTEAFF. The CDR3 nucleotides read TGTGCCAGTAGTAGCTCACCGAACACTGAAGCTTTCTTT.

Turning to this clonotype: A much larger clone sits a single nucleotide away, making a read error possible. The V gene is TRBV7-9, the J gene TRBJ1-4; 7 nucleotides line up with TRBD1. This CDR3 region has 15 residues. Germline V gene lookup returns CDR1 SEHNR and CDR2 FQNEAQ (reference sequence). J lost 3 bases, V lost 8 bases, and 9 bases had no gene match. CDR3 nucleotides: TGTGCCAGCGGCTCCGGGACAGCCGCTAATGAAAAACTGTTTTTT. It codes for CASGSGTAANEKLFF.

As to this clonotype: An end of the junction differs from the germline gene, which may be a read error. The CDR3 loop reads CSARDGQGPSYELYF. CDR3 nucleotide sequence: TGCAGTGCTAGAGACGGACAGGGGCCGTCCTACGAGCTGTACTTC. This chain joins TRBV20-1 and TRBJ2-7, with TRBD1 identical over 9 bases. The CDR3 extends over 15 amino acids. Germline lookup yields CDR1 DFQATT and CDR2 SNEGSKA (reference sequence).

This clonotype was observed many times. The gene calls are TRBV11-1 and TRBJ1-1; D possibly corresponds to TRBD1 (6 bases). Per germline, CDR1 SGHAT and CDR2 FQDESV (reference sequence). Trimming shortened V by 0 bases and J by 3 bases, and 14 bases separated the two germline ends. This CDR3 comprises 16 residues. The CDR3 DNA reads TGTGCCAGCAGCTTAGCACGCAGGGGATGGGACACTGAAGCTTTCTTT. Translated, it gives CASSLARRGWDTEAFF.

Turning to this clonotype: Mismatch with germline at one junction end may stem from a read error. V gene TRBV7-7 combines with J gene TRBJ2-1, with D unresolved. Germline CDR1 reads SSHAT; CDR2 reads FNYEAQ (reference sequence). CDR3 length equals 15 residues. CDR3 sequence: CASSLGESSYNEQFF. CDR3 in DNA: TGTGCTAGCAGCTTAGGCGAGAGCTCCTACAATGAGCAGTTCTTC.

The chain carries TRBV12-3 or TRBV12-4 and TRBJ1-1; D remains ambiguous. Trimming took 8 bases from V and 0 from J, leaving 16 bases between them. The CDR3 runs to 15 residues. The CDR3 spells CASLPSRILNTEAFF. The CDR3 region has the DNA TGTGCCAGCTTGCCTTCACGGATTCTGAACACTGAAGCTTTCTTT.

The chain is built from TRBV5-4 and TRBJ1-1; perhaps TRBD1 as D (5 bases). CDR3 size: 15 residues. Germline V gives CDR1 SGHNT, CDR2 YYREEE (reference sequence). V lost 2 bases and J lost 1, with 12 bases in between. CDR3: CASSFRQNSNTEAFF. For the CDR3, the DNA is TGTGCCAGCAGCTTTCGACAGAATTCGAACACTGAAGCTTTCTTT.

This clonotype showed up just once. This chain links TRBV11-1 with TRBJ1-1; 10 nucleotides match TRBD1. The CDR3 is made up of 17 amino acids. Germline trimming cut 2 bases from V and 0 bases from J; bases unmatched to any gene: 6. Germline V gene lookup returns CDR1 SGHAT and CDR2 FQDESV (reference sequence). CDR3 nucleotide sequence: TGTGCCAGCAGCTTAAGACAGGGGGCAGTCGTGAACACTGAAGCTTTCTTT. Protein sequence: CASSLRQGAVVNTEAFF.

A word on this clonotype: One end of the junction is discordant with germline, which a read error may explain. The V and J genes are TRBV2 and TRBJ2-7; a possible D gene is TRBD2 (5 bases). The CDR3 runs to 13 residues. Germline assignment: CDR1 SNHLY and CDR2 FYNNEI. This CDR3 reads CASKLDGNYELYF. The CDR3 nucleotides are TGTGCCAGCAAGCTCGACGGGAACTACGAGCTGTACTTC.